The entry below describes one T cell receptor beta chain. Profiled with immunoSEQ multiplex PCR; TCRdb holds only in-frame clones, not every one. The sample shows 80,000 to 100,000 clones, about 86% of them seen only once. These data come from a study of blood T cell repertoires in COVID-19. This CDR3 region has 13 residues. The ends were cut back, 0 bases at V and 3 bases at J, with 7 bases in the middle. The germline gives CDR1 SGHRS, CDR2 YFSETQ. Patients from Seattle were sampled longitudinally, starting during active infection. The sequenced sample consisted of peripheral blood. The genes are TRBV5-1 and TRBJ2-7; weak D call: TRBD2 (5 bases). This TCR was recovered from a man aged 50 or older with COVID-19, enrolled during active disease. The chain's CDR3 is CASSLAGNYEQYF. DNA of the CDR3: TGCGCCAGCAGCTTGGCGGGGAACTACGAGCAGTACTTC.